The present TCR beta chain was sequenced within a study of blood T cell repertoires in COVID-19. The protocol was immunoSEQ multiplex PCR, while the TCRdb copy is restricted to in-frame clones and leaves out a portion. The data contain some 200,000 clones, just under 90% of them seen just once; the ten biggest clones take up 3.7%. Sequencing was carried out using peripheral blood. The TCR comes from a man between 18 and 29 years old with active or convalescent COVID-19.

In DNA, the CDR3 is TGCGCCAGCAGCCGTCCAGGGGGGATCTACAATGAGCAGTTCTTC. Residues: CASSRPGGIYNEQFF. The chain carries TRBV5-1 and TRBJ2-1, with D maybe TRBD1 (7 bases). This CDR3 comprises 15 residues. Germline-derived CDR1 and CDR2 are SGHRS and YFSETQ. Trimming took 4 bases from V and 3 from J, leaving 14 bases between them.